One sample yielded the 5 T cell receptor beta chains listed below, sequenced in a study of blood T cell repertoires in COVID-19. The data were produced by immunoSEQ multiplex PCR, yet TCRdb's version contains in-frame clones alone and is incomplete. The sample lists about 96,000 clones, roughly 90% seen once, with more than 3.5% in the top ten. Specimen: peripheral blood. These receptors were collected from a human donor with COVID-19, enrolled during active disease. The donor label of this sample is uncertain.

The chain combines TRBV28 with TRBJ1-1, with 9 bases matching TRBD1. The CDR3 has 15 residues. Trimming at V came to 4 bases and at J to 7 bases, leaving 10 bases not matched to a gene. Germline-derived CDR1 and CDR2 are MDHEN and SYDVKM. The CDR3 DNA sequence: TGTGCCAGCAGTTCCACAGGGGGCGCGGGTATTGAAGCTTTCTTT. Translating it yields CASSSTGGAGIEAFF.

The V gene is TRBV6-4, the J gene TRBJ2-1; D unclear. CDR3 length: 14 residues. V gave up 4 bases and J gave up 3 bases, with 10 bases separating them. The V gene's germline CDR1 is MRHNA and CDR2 SNTAGT. DNA for the CDR3: TGTGCCAGCAGTGCCGGAGCCCTCTACAATGAGCAGTTCTTC. Translated: CASSAGALYNEQFF.

This chain joins TRBV10-3 and TRBJ2-5, with 13 nucleotides matching TRBD2. This CDR3 region has 15 residues. V was clipped by 4 bases and J by 1 base; unmatched bases: 0. The germline gives CDR1 ENHRY, CDR2 SYGVKD. The CDR3 is CAISGTSGSQETQYF. The CDR3 coding sequence is TGTGCCATCAGTGGGACTAGCGGGAGCCAAGAGACCCAGTACTTC.

The chain links TRBV6-6 to TRBJ1-5; D remains unclear. Trimming cost V 5 bases and J 0 bases, with 11 bases left between them. The germline V gene has CDR1 MNHNY and CDR2 SVGAGI (reference sequence). This CDR3 is 15 amino acids long. The CDR3 DNA sequence: TGTGCCAGCAGTCCCTCGAGAAATAGCAATCAGCCCCAGCATTTT. Protein product: CASSPSRNSNQPQHF.

This rearrangement joins TRBV13 to TRBJ1-1; 7 nucleotides align to TRBD1. This CDR3 has 16 residues. The J segment lost 4 bases and the V segment lost 5 bases, leaving 13 bases of the junction unmatched. Germline assignment: CDR1 PRHDT and CDR2 FYEKMQ (reference sequence). The CDR3 DNA reads as TGTGCCAGCAGCACCAAGTACTCTTACAGGGGCACTGAAGCTTTCTTT. Translated, it gives CASSTKYSYRGTEAFF.